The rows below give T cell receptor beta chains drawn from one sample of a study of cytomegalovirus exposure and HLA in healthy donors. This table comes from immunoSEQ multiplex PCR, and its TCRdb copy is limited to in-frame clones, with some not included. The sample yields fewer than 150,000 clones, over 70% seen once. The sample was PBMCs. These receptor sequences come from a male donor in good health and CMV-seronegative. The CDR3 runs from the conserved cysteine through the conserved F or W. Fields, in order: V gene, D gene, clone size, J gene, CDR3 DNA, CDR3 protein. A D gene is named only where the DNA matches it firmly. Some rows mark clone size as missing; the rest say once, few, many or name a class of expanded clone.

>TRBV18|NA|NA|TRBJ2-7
TGTGCCAGCTCACCGACGGGCTACGAGCAGTACTTC
CASSPTGYEQYF
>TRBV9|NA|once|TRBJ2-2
TGTGCCAGCAGCGTAGGCAGGGCGCACACCGGGGAGCTGTTTTTT
CASSVGRAHTGELFF
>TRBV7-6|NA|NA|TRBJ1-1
TGTGCCAGCAGCTTAAGTCGCGGGGGGCATGGAGCTTTCTTT
CASSLSRGGHGAFF
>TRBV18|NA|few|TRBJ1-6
TGTGCCAGCTCACCAGGGGCGAATTCACCCCTCCACTTT
CASSPGANSPLHF
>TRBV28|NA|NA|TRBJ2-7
TGTGCCAGCAGTATTCCGGGAGCCGAGCAGTACTTC
CASSIPGAEQYF
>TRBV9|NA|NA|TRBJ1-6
TGTGCCAGCAGCGTGGGAGGGCAACTGTGGGACTCACCCCTCCACTTT
CASSVGGQLWDSPLHF
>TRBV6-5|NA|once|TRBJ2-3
TGTGCCAGCAGTTACTCCGGTACAGATACGCAGTATTTT
CASSYSGTDTQYF
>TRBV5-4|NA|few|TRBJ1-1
TGTGCCAGCAGCTTCGGACAGAACACTGAAGCTTTCTTT
CASSFGQNTEAFF
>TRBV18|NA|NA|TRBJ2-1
TGTGCCAGCTCACCAATACCCCACTCCAATGAGCAGTTCTTC
CASSPIPHSNEQFF
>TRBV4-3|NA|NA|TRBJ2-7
TGCGCCAGCAGCCAAGTCCAGGAATCCTACGAGCAGTACTTC
CASSQVQESYEQYF
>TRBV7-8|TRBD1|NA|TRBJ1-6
TGTGCCAGCAGCACACAGGGGGCGACGTATTCACCCCTCCACTTT
CASSTQGATYSPLHF
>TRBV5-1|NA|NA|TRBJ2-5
TGCGCCAGCAGCTTGGATACCGGGGAAGAGACCCAGTACTTC
CASSLDTGEETQYF
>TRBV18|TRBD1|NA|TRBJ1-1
TGTGCCAGCTCACCGGGACAGGCAAACACTGAAGCTTTCTTT
CASSPGQANTEAFF
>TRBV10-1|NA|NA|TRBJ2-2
TGCGCCAGCAGTGAACAGGTTCCCGGGGAGCTGTTTTTT
CASSEQVPGELFF
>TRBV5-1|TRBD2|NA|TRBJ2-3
TGCGCCAGCAGCTTACTAGCGGGGGGTTATGATACGCAGTATTTT
CASSLLAGGYDTQYF
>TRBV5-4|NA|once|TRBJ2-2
TGTGCCAGCAGCACGGGGGGCCACACCATTTCCGGCGGGGAGCTGTTTTTT
CASSTGGHTISGGELFF
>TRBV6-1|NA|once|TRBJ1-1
TGTGCCAGCATCTACCCCCGGGACACGCGGACTGAAGCTTTCTTT
CASIYPRDTRTEAFF
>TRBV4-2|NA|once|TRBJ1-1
TGTGCCAGCAGCCTCGTATCTAAGGGGAGGGGGGACACTGAAGCTTTCTTT
CASSLVSKGRGDTEAFF
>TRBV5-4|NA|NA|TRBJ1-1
TGTGCCAGCAGCTTGACGACAGGCCTGATGAACACTGAAGCTTTCTTT
CASSLTTGLMNTEAFF
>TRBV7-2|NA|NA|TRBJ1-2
TGTGCCAGCAGCTCGTACACAGGGTTTAATGGCTACACCTTC
CASSSYTGFNGYTF
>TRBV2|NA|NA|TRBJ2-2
TGTGCCAGCAGAGCGACCGCGAACACCGGGGAGCTGTTTTTT
CASRATANTGELFF
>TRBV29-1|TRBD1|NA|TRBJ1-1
TGCAGCGTTATAATGGGACAGGGGGGAAACACTGAAGCTTTCTTT
CSVIMGQGGNTEAFF
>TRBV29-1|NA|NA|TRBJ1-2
TGCAGCGTTATCGGGACATCCTATGGCTACACCTTC
CSVIGTSYGYTF
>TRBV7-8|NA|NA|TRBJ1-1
TGTGCCAGCACCTCGTGGGGACACAAAGCTTTCTTT
CASTSWGHKAFF
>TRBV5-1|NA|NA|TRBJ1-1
TGCGCCAGCAGCTTGGTTACAGGGTTAAACACTGAAGCTTTCTTT
CASSLVTGLNTEAFF
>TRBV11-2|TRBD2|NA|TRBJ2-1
TGTGCCAGCAGCCCGATCCTACCCCTAGCGGGGGGGCCATACAATGAGCAGTTCTTC
CASSPILPLAGGPYNEQFF
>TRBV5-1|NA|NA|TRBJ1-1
TGCGCCAGCAGCTTGGAGGGGTCTGTGAACACTGAAGCTTTCTTT
CASSLEGSVNTEAFF
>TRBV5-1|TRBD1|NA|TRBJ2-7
TGCGCCAGCAGCTTGAGGGACAGTTCCTACGAGCAGTACTTC
CASSLRDSSYEQYF